This T cell receptor (beta chain) originates from a study of OX40 agonist ivuxolimab in advanced cancers. This CDR3 region has 13 residues. V shed 10 bases and J 1 base; nucleotides not matched to a gene: 2. The germline V gene has CDR1 LNHDA and CDR2 SQIVND (reference sequence). The sampling schedule covered blood at baseline, cycle 4 day 1, and cycle 7 day 1. Study-wide results and caveats: CD4+ and CD8+ blood T cells expanded clonally by week 6 at 0.1 to 3.0 mg/kg.

Produced via immunoSEQ multiplex PCR; TCRdb's table is partial and in-frame only. The table lists more than 9,000 clones, approximately 80% of them singletons. Comments on this clone: The target antigen is unknown.

The chain joins TRBV19 to TRBJ2-3; 10 nucleotides line up with TRBD2. This clonotype was sampled from an adult with an advanced solid tumor such as melanoma, head and neck, liver or kidney cancer. Sequenced here: CD4+ or CD8+ T cells sorted from blood, sampled in a trial of the OX40 agonist ivuxolimab. In DNA, the CDR3 is TGTGCCACGGGGACTAGCGGCACAGATACGCAGTATTTT. Protein sequence: CATGTSGTDTQYF.